Below, 22 T cell receptor beta chains from the same sample are listed, as sequenced in a study of blood T cells in healthy people across ages. A second roughly 6 to 12 cycle PCR used barcoded and J-beta primers. Each CDR3 protein is one row after TCRdb ran MiXCR on the 5' RACE reads. The table shows about 2 million distinct CDR3 sequences, with 40% to 55% occurring only once. The sequencing sample was made of blood. The receptors here all came from a woman in her forties in good health.

J is TRBJ1-1 and V is TRBV6-1, with 10 bases aligning to TRBD1. This CDR3 is built from 15 residues. CDR1 is MNHNS and CDR2 is SASEGT in the germline V gene. J was trimmed by 3 bases and V by 2 bases; bases with no gene match: 3. The CDR3 nucleotides are TGTGCCAGCAGTGAATTTGACAGGGGGCACACTGAAGCTTTCTTT. Its translation is CASSEFDRGHTEAFF.

V gene TRBV7-2 combines with J gene TRBJ2-3; tentatively, D is TRBD2 (6 bases). Deletions cut 0 bases from V and 0 bases from J, with 10 bases between. Germline V gene data show CDR1 as SGHTA and CDR2 as FQGNSA. This CDR3 has 16 residues. CDR3 loop: CASSLAAGISTDTQYF. CDR3 DNA: TGTGCCAGCAGCTTAGCTGCGGGAATCAGCACAGATACGCAGTATTTT. Filled out from reference TRBV7-2 and TRBJ2-3, the complete variable domain reads GAGVSQSPSNKVTEKGKDVELRCDPISGHTALYWYRQSLGQGLEFLIYFQGNSAPDKSGLPSDRFSAERTGGSVSTLTIQRTQQEDSAVYLCASSLAAGISTDTQYFGPGTRLTVL.

This clonotype was seen more than once but under ten times. V usage is TRBV7-8 and J usage is TRBJ2-3, with 8 bases lining up with TRBD2. Germline CDR1 reads SGHVS; CDR2 reads FQNEAQ. Germline trimming cut 5 bases from V and 0 bases from J; bases unmatched to any gene: 13. The CDR3 has 18 residues. The CDR3: CASSPRRIAGTSTDTQYF. CDR3 coding DNA: TGTGCCAGCAGCCCCCGCAGAATAGCGGGGACCAGCACAGATACGCAGTATTTT.

The sample holds one count of this clonotype. The germline gene is not matched at one end of the junction; a read error may be the cause. The chain recombines TRBV7-2 with TRBJ2-7; 7 positions match TRBD1. The germline V gene has CDR1 SGHTA and CDR2 FQGNSA. The CDR3 is 12 residues long. The DNA of the CDR3 is TGTGCCTGCAGCTCGGACAGGTTCGAGCAGTACTTC. Translation gives CACSSDRFEQYF.

The chain recombines TRBV20-1 with TRBJ1-1; D unclear. The CDR3 length is 13 residues. The V gene's germline CDR1 is DFQATT and CDR2 SNEGSKA (reference sequence). The germline V and J ends were trimmed by 3 bases and 5 bases, with 13 bases remaining between them. The CDR3, as DNA: TGCAGTGCTAGTGGCGTGAGACGAACTGAAGCTTTCTTT. This gives the protein CSASGVRRTEAFF.

V is TRBV3-1 and J is TRBJ2-3; 9 positions match TRBD2. This CDR3 contains 17 residues. Germline loops: CDR1 LGHDT, CDR2 YNNKEL (reference sequence). V gave up 0 bases and J gave up 5 bases; unmatched junction bases: 9. The CDR3 protein is CASSQDRLAGQGDTQYF. For the CDR3, the DNA is TGTGCCAGCAGCCAAGATCGGCTAGCGGGGCAAGGAGATACGCAGTATTTT.

The chain is built from TRBV11-1 and TRBJ2-3; perhaps D is TRBD1 or TRBD2 (6 bases each). The CDR3 length is 16 residues. Trimming cost V 5 bases and J 2 bases, with 17 bases left between them. Germline CDR1 is SGHAT and CDR2 is FQDESV (reference sequence). Here the CDR3 reads CASSRRRDTATDTQYF. The CDR3 DNA sequence: TGTGCCAGCAGCCGACGGCGGGACACCGCCACAGATACGCAGTATTTT. Filled out from reference TRBV11-1 and TRBJ2-3, the complete variable domain reads EAEVAQSPRYKITEKSQAVAFWCDPISGHATLYWYRQILGQGPELLVQFQDESVVDDSQLPKDRFSAERLKGVDSTLKIQPAELGDSAMYLCASSRRRDTATDTQYFGPGTRLTVL.

This chain uses TRBV20-1 with TRBJ2-3; no clear D gene. Trimming cost V 0 bases and J 6 bases, with 13 bases left between them. The CDR3 consists of 14 residues. Germline lookup yields CDR1 DFQATT and CDR2 SNEGSKA (reference sequence). The CDR3 loop is CSARDLQLPDTQYF. CDR3 bases: TGCAGTGCTAGAGATCTGCAGTTGCCGGATACGCAGTATTTT.

The gene calls are TRBV29-1 and TRBJ1-5; 9 bases are a match to TRBD1. CDR1 is SQVTM and CDR2 is ANQGSEA in the germline V gene. CDR3 length: 13 amino acids. With V trimmed by 4 bases and J by 5 bases, 3 bases remained unmatched. As DNA, the CDR3 is TGCAGCGTTGGGACAGGGGACTATCAGCCCCAGCATTTT. It translates to CSVGTGDYQPQHF.

The chain carries TRBV10-3 and TRBJ1-4; possibly TRBD1 for D (5 bases). The CDR3 is made up of 15 amino acids. The germline V gene encodes CDR1 ENHRY and CDR2 SYGVKD. V gave up 0 bases and J gave up 7 bases, with 12 bases separating them. CDR3 nucleotides: TGTGCCATCAGTGAGTCGACGGGGACCCGTGAAAAACTGTTTTTT. It specifies CAISESTGTREKLFF.

V usage is TRBV14 and J usage is TRBJ2-7; D is unresolved. Germline loops: CDR1 SGHDN, CDR2 FVKESK. This CDR3 spans 12 amino acids. V was cut by 4 bases and J by 6 bases, with 10 bases left in between. The CDR3 loop is CASSLQRCEQYF. CDR3 sequence (DNA): TGTGCCAGCAGCCTACAGAGGTGCGAGCAGTACTTC.

This clonotype was seen a few times. The rearrangement links TRBV7-2 to TRBJ2-3; 14 bases match TRBD2. Germline values: CDR1 SGHTA, CDR2 FQGNSA. This CDR3 is 18 amino acids long. The J segment lost 0 bases and the V segment lost 5 bases, leaving 7 bases of the junction unmatched. The CDR3 bases are TGTGCCAGCAGCCAGGGACTAGCGGGGGACCTAAGCACAGATACGCAGTATTTT. It encodes CASSQGLAGDLSTDTQYF.

About this clonotype itself: The junction departs from germline at one end; a sequencing error may be responsible. The chain has TRBV24-1 and TRBJ1-2; 8 positions match TRBD1. The CDR3 has 14 residues. Germline CDR1 reads KGHDR; CDR2 reads SFDVKD. DNA for the CDR3: TGTGCCACCAGTTATTTGGGACAGGCCGATGGCTACACCTTC. Its protein product is CATSYLGQADGYTF.

This clonotype turned up a few times. The junction differs from germline at one of its ends, possibly a read error. V usage is TRBV25-1 and J usage is TRBJ1-4, with D perhaps TRBD1 (5 bases). CDR1 and CDR2 (germline): MGHDK, SYGVNS. The CDR3 is made up of 16 amino acids. For the CDR3, the DNA is TGTGCCAGCAGCGAATTAGGGACGCCGGGAAATGAAAAACTGTTTTTT. Residues: CASSELGTPGNEKLFF.

This chain joins TRBV7-3 and TRBJ1-2; unclear D gene. V shed 1 base and J shed 3 bases, with 9 bases lying between them. CDR1 is SGHTA and CDR2 is FQGTGA in the germline V gene. This CDR3 is 14 amino acids long. Written as DNA, the CDR3 is TGTGCCAGCAGCTTAATTCGGGTGTACTATGGCTACACCTTC. It encodes CASSLIRVYYGYTF. Full variable domain (outside the CDR3, taken from reference TRBV7-3 and TRBJ1-2): GAGVSQTPSNKVTEKGKYVELRCDPISGHTALYWYRQSLGQGPEFLIYFQGTGAADDSGLPNDRFFAVRPEGSVSTLKIQRTERGDSAVYLCASSLIRVYYGYTFGSGTRLTVV.

The chain combines TRBV7-9 with TRBJ2-6; the match to TRBD1 covers 8 bases. The CDR3 runs to 18 residues. The V segment lost 7 bases and the J segment 1 base; nucleotides outside the gene matches: 12. Germline V lookup: CDR1 SEHNR, CDR2 FQNEAQ (reference sequence). CDR3 sequence (DNA): TGTGCCAGCAATTTTTTCGGACAGGGATTTTCTGGGGCCAACGTCCTGACTTTC. Encoded protein: CASNFFGQGFSGANVLTF.

In this sample, this clonotype turned up a few times. This chain connects TRBV7-2 to TRBJ1-2; possible D gene TRBD1, 5 bases. This CDR3 has 15 residues. With 5 bases removed from V and 5 bases from J, the gap between germline ends came to 18 bases. Germline values: CDR1 SGHTA, CDR2 FQGNSA. The CDR3 is CASSPGVWGGYGYTF. As DNA, the CDR3 is TGTGCCAGCAGCCCGGGGGTCTGGGGGGGTTATGGCTACACCTTC.

V usage is TRBV20-1 and J usage is TRBJ2-3, with no clear D. Trimming shortened V by 4 bases and J by 6 bases, and 17 bases separated the two germline ends. CDR1 is DFQATT and CDR2 is SNEGSKA in the germline V gene (reference sequence). The CDR3 totals 14 residues. CDR3 in amino acids: CSATPTRRYDTQYF. CDR3 DNA: TGCAGTGCTACGCCTACTCGAAGATACGATACGCAGTATTTT.

A note on this clonotype: The junction shows a germline mismatch at one end, possibly a read error. The genes are TRBV2 and TRBJ2-1; D gene unclear. The last part of the DNA fits TRBJ2-7 better; the J call may be wrong. The CDR3 totals 15 residues. Germline CDR1 SNHLY, CDR2 FYNNEI. The CDR3 reads CASVVIRANSDEQYF. CDR3 nucleotides: TGTGCCAGCGTTGTTATAAGGGCAAACTCCGACGAGCAGTACTTC.

The V call is TRBV20-1, the J call TRBJ2-3; 10 nucleotides match TRBD2. Trimming took 7 bases from V and 0 from J; bases not matched to a gene: 10. CDR3 length: 16 residues. Germline lookup yields CDR1 DFQATT and CDR2 SNEGSKA (reference sequence). The CDR3 DNA reads as TGCAGTGGCGGGGCTAGCGGGGGTCTTAGCACAGATACGCAGTATTTT. This translates into CSGGASGGLSTDTQYF.

This sequence joins TRBV28 and TRBJ1-6; the D gene is possibly TRBD1 (6 bases). Germline CDR1 is MDHEN and CDR2 is SYDVKM. This CDR3 has 15 residues. Deletions cut 6 bases from V and 9 bases from J, with 18 bases between. CDR3 protein: CASRAPDSRRSPLHF. Written as DNA, the CDR3 is TGTGCCAGCAGAGCTCCGGACAGCCGGCGTTCACCCCTCCACTTT. Full variable domain (rest looked up from reference TRBV28 and TRBJ1-6): DVKVTQSSRYLVKRTGEKVFLECVQDMDHENMFWYRQDPGLGLRLIYFSYDVKMKEKGDIPEGYSVSREKKERFSLILESASTNQTSMYLCASRAPDSRRSPLHFGNGTRLTVT.

The J gene is TRBJ1-2, the V gene TRBV14, with D maybe TRBD1 (5 bases). Trimming removed 2 bases from V and 8 bases from J, with 12 bases in between. CDR1 SGHDN and CDR2 FVKESK come from the germline V gene. The CDR3 runs to 13 residues. The CDR3 protein is CASSQLRESGYTF. The CDR3 DNA follows: TGTGCCAGCAGCCAACTCAGGGAATCCGGCTACACCTTC.